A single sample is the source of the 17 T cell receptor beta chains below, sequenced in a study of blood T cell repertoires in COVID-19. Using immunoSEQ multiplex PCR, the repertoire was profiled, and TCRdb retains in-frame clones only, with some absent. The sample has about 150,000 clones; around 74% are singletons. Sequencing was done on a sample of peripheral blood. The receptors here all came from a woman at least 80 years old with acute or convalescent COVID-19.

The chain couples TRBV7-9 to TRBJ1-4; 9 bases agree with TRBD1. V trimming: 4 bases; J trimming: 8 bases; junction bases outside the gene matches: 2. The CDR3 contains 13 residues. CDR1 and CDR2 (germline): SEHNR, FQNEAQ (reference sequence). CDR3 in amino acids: CASSSGQGEKLFF. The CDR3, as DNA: TGTGCCAGCAGCTCCGGACAGGGGGAAAAACTGTTTTTT.

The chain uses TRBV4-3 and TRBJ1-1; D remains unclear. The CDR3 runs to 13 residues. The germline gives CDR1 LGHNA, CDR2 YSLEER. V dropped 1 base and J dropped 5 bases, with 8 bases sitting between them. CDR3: CASSQGGRTEAFF. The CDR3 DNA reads TGCGCCAGCAGCCAAGGAGGCAGAACTGAAGCTTTCTTT.

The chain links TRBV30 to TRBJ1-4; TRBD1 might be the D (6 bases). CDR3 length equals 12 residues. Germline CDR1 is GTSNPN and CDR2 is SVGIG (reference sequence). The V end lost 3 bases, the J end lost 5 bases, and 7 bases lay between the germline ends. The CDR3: CAWRQGNEKLFF. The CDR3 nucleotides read TGTGCCTGGAGACAGGGAAATGAAAAACTGTTTTTT.

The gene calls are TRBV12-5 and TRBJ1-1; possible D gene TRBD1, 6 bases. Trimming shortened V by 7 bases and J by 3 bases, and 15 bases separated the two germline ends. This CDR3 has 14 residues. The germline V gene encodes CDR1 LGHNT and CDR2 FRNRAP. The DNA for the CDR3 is TGTGCTAGTGCCCTCAGGGACATATACACTGAAGCTTTCTTT. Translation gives CASALRDIYTEAFF.

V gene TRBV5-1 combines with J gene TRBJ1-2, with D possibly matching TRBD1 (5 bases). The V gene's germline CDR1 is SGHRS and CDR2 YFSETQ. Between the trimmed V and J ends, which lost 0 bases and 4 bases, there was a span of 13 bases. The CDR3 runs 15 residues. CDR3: CASSLDAGTLYGYTF. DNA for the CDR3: TGCGCCAGCAGCTTGGACGCCGGGACTCTCTATGGCTACACCTTC.

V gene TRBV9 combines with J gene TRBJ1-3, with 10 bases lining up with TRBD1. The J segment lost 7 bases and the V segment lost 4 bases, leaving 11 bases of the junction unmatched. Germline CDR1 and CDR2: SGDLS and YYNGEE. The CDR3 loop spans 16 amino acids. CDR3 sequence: CASSPRGGQGRNTIYF. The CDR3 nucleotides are TGTGCCAGCAGCCCCAGGGGGGGACAGGGGAGGAACACCATATATTTT.

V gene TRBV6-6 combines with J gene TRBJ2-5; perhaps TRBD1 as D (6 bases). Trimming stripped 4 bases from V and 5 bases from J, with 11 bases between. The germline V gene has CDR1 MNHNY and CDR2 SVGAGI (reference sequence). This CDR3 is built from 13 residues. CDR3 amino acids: CASSFQGWETQYF. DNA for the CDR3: TGTGCCAGCAGTTTCCAGGGGTGGGAGACCCAGTACTTC.

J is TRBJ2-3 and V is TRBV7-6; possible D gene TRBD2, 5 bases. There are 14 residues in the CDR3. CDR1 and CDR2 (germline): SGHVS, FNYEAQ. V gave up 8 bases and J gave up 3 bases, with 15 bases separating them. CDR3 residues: CASLGRDRTDTQYF. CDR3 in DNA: TGTGCCAGCTTAGGCCGGGATCGTACAGATACGCAGTATTTT.

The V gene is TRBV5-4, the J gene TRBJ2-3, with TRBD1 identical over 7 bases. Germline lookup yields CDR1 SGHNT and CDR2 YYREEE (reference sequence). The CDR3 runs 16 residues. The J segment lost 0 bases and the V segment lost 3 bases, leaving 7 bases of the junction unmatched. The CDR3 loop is CASSSQTGSSTDTQYF. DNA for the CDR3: TGTGCCAGCAGCTCTCAGACAGGGTCTAGCACAGATACGCAGTATTTT.

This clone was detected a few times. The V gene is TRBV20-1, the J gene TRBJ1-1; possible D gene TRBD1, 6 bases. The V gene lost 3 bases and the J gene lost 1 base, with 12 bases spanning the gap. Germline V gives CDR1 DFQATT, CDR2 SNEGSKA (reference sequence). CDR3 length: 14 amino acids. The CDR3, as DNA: TGCAGTGCTAGTCATAGGGGGACGAACACTGAAGCTTTCTTT. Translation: CSASHRGTNTEAFF.

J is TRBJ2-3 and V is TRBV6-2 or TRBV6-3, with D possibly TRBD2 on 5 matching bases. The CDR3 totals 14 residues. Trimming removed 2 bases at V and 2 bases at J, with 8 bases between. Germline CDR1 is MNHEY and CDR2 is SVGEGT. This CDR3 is CASSYMEATDTQYF. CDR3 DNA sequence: TGTGCCAGCAGTTACATGGAGGCCACAGATACGCAGTATTTT.

The CDR3 sequence: CASSLVGSGGKETQYF. The CDR3 bases are TGTGCCAGCAGCTTAGTAGGTTCAGGGGGCAAAGAGACCCAGTACTTC. V usage is TRBV7-9 and J usage is TRBJ2-5; 8 bases agree with TRBD1. CDR1 is SEHNR, CDR2 FQNEAQ, per germline (reference sequence). The CDR3 has 16 amino acids. Trimming removed 1 base from V and 3 bases from J; junction bases left unmatched: 7.

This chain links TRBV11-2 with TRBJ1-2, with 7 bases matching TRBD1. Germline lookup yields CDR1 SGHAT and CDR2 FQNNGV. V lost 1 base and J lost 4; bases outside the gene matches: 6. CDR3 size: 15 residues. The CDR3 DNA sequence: TGTGCCAGCAGCTTAGGAGGGGACAGAGTCTATGGCTACACCTTC. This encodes CASSLGGDRVYGYTF.

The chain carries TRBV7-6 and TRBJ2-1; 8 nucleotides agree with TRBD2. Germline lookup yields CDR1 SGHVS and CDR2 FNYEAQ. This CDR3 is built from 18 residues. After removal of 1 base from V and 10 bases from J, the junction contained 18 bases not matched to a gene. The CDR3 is CASSLGSGAGGPVSEQFF. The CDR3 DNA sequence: TGTGCCAGCAGCTTAGGGAGCGGGGCGGGAGGACCAGTCTCGGAGCAGTTCTTC.

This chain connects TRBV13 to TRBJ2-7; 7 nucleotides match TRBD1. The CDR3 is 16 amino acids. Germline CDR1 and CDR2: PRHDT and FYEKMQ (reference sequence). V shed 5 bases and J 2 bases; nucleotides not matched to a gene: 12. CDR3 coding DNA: TGTGCCAGCAGCCGGAGAGAGGCAGGGGGTACCTACGAGCAGTACTTC. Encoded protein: CASSRREAGGTYEQYF.

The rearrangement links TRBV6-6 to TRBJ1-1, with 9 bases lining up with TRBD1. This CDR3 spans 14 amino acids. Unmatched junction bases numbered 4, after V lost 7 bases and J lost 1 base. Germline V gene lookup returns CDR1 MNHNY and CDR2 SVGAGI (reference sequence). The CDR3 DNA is TGTGCCAGCACCAGGGACAGGGAGAACACTGAAGCTTTCTTT. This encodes CASTRDRENTEAFF.

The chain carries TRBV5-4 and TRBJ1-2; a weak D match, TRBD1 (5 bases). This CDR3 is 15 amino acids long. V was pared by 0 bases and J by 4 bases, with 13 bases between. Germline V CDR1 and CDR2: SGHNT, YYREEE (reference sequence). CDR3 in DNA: TGTGCCAGCAGCTTGGGAGGATTGGGGCCCTATGGCTACACCTTC. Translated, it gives CASSLGGLGPYGYTF.